Following are 15 T cell receptor beta chains from one sample sequenced in a study of metastatic and nonmetastatic thyroid tumors. TCRdb re-clonotyped the PCR reads through MiXCR. The table records thousands of clones, around 23% of them present only once. Among the patients, none had received any treatment before thyroid surgery. Material: adjacent normal tissue. Source of these receptors: a female donor with papillary thyroid cancer or a benign thyroid nodule (not recorded which). Some clones in this sample may be carry-over from other donors' samples.

By share of the sample, this clone is medium-sized. The genes are TRBV28 and TRBJ1-2, with 8 bases aligning to TRBD1. Germline assignment: CDR1 MDHEN and CDR2 SYDVKM. The CDR3 contains 14 residues. Germline trimming cut 6 bases from V and 4 bases from J; bases unmatched to any gene: 7. DNA for the CDR3: TGTGCCAGCAGATCAGGGGGCGCGGGCTATGGCTACACCTTC. This translates into CASRSGGAGYGYTF.

This chain links TRBV20-1 with TRBJ1-5; TRBD1 agrees at 7 bases. The germline gives CDR1 DFQATT, CDR2 SNEGSKA (reference sequence). This CDR3 spans 15 amino acids. Trimming cost V 6 bases and J 6 bases; bases outside gene matches: 14. The CDR3 region is CSADGRQGRAQPQHF. The CDR3 DNA is TGCAGTGCAGATGGCCGACAGGGCCGCGCTCAGCCCCAGCATTTT.

Relative to its sample, this clone is medium-sized (0.01 to 0.1%). The V and J genes are TRBV20-1 and TRBJ2-5; 9 positions match TRBD1. This CDR3 contains 15 residues. Germline CDR1 reads DFQATT; CDR2 reads SNEGSKA (reference sequence). Trimming cost V 6 bases and J 4 bases; bases outside gene matches: 12. As DNA, the CDR3 is TGCAGTGCGCGATCCGGGACAGGGTTATCAGAGACCCAGTACTTC. Translation: CSARSGTGLSETQYF.

Sample share makes this clone medium-sized. The chain links TRBV28 to TRBJ1-5, with D perhaps TRBD1 (5 bases). The CDR3 contains 14 residues. Between the trimmed V and J ends, which lost 6 bases and 9 bases, there was a span of 18 bases. Germline-derived CDR1 and CDR2 are MDHEN and SYDVKM. The CDR3 coding sequence is TGTGCCAGCAGGCCCTGGGAGGGGAGACGGCCCCAGCATTTT. Encoded protein: CASRPWEGRRPQHF.

There are a few counts of this clone. The rearrangement joins TRBV19 to TRBJ1-1; the D is unclear. CDR1 and CDR2 from the germline V gene are LNHDA and SQIVND (reference sequence). There are 14 residues in the CDR3. V lost 0 bases and J lost 3, with 8 bases in between. In DNA, the CDR3 is TGTGCCAGTAGTATAGACCTCCGGGACACTGAAGCTTTCTTT. Protein sequence: CASSIDLRDTEAFF. Supplemented by reference TRBV19 and TRBJ1-1, the full variable domain reads DGGITQSPKYLFRKEGQNVTLSCEQNLNHDAMYWYRQDPGQGLRLIYYSQIVNDFQKGDIAEGYSVSREKKESFPLTVTSAQKNPTAFYLCASSIDLRDTEAFFGQGTRLTVV.

J is TRBJ2-7 and V is TRBV18; D is unclear. V was pared by 2 bases and J by 7 bases, with 12 bases between. Looked up from germline, CDR1 is KGHSH and CDR2 is LQKENI. This CDR3 region has 13 residues. CDR3 sequence (DNA): TGTGCCAGCTCACCAGTCTCCGTTAGGGAGCAGTACTTC. This codes for CASSPVSVREQYF.

This clone has at least ten counts. This rearrangement joins TRBV11-2 to TRBJ2-5; D gene uncertain. Per germline, CDR1 SGHAT and CDR2 FQNNGV. Trimming took off 5 bases at V and 1 base at J, with 11 bases between the two ends. This CDR3 has 14 amino acids. The CDR3 sequence: CASSIRPLQETQYF. The DNA of the CDR3 is TGTGCCAGCAGCATCCGACCGCTCCAAGAGACCCAGTACTTC.

This rearrangement joins TRBV7-2 to TRBJ2-7, with D perhaps matching TRBD2 (5 bases). This CDR3 has 14 amino acids. The germline CDR1 and CDR2 sequences are SGHTA and FQGNSA. V was cut by 2 bases and J by 2 bases, with 10 bases left in between. In DNA, the CDR3 is TGTGCCAGCAGCTTATGCATCGGGACCTACGAGCAGTACTTC. Protein product: CASSLCIGTYEQYF.

This clone has more than one count but fewer than ten. The chain links TRBV6-1 to TRBJ2-7; D perhaps matches TRBD1 (6 bases). V lost 11 bases to trimming and J lost 2 bases, with 13 bases between them. The germline CDR1 and CDR2 sequences are MNHNS and SASEGT. This CDR3 is built from 12 residues. CDR3 in amino acids: CAGARQAYEQYF. The CDR3 bases are TGTGCCGGGGCTCGACAGGCCTACGAGCAGTACTTC.

This clone is deemed medium-sized. The chain recombines TRBV28 with TRBJ1-2, with D hard to call. Germline V lookup: CDR1 MDHEN, CDR2 SYDVKM. This CDR3 region has 14 residues. The V end was cut by 2 bases, the J end by 7 bases, with 14 bases between. CDR3 DNA: TGTGCCAGCAGTTTAGCCCGGTCCATATTTGGCTACACCTTC. Its protein product is CASSLARSIFGYTF.

This clone was detected a few times. The same CDR3 is also encoded by other DNA sequences in this sample. This rearrangement joins TRBV30 to TRBJ2-7; possible D gene TRBD1, 6 bases. The germline gives CDR1 GTSNPN, CDR2 SVGIG (reference sequence). This CDR3 has 16 residues. V dropped 0 bases and J dropped 3 bases, with 18 bases sitting between them. The CDR3 DNA is TGTGCCTGGAGTGTCGGTGTCCAGGGGAGATACTACGAGCAGTACTTC. Translation: CAWSVGVQGRYYEQYF. Looking up the rest from reference TRBV30 and TRBJ2-7 gives the full variable domain: SQTIHQWPATLVQPVGSPLSLECTVEGTSNPNLYWYRQAAGRGLQLLFYSVGIGQISSEVPQNLSASRPQDRQFILSSKKLLLSDSGFYLCAWSVGVQGRYYEQYFGPGTRLTVT.

This clone has at least ten counts. Given a much more abundant clone one base away, this may be a read error. The sample has other DNA sequences that encode this CDR3 too. The chain employs TRBV20-1 and TRBJ2-7; maybe TRBD1 (6 bases). Per the germline V gene, CDR1 is DFQATT and CDR2 is SNEGSKA (reference sequence). V shed 3 bases and J shed 6 bases, with 12 bases lying between them. This CDR3 is 12 amino acids long. CDR3 nucleotide sequence: TGCAGTGCTAGTAACAGGGCGGGCGAGCAGTACTTC. Residues: CSASNRAGEQYF.

The V call is TRBV7-8, the J call TRBJ1-5; no definite D call. The CDR3 is made up of 12 amino acids. Germline V gives CDR1 SGHVS, CDR2 FQNEAQ. Trimming took off 5 bases at V and 8 bases at J, with 10 bases between the two ends. Here the CDR3 reads CASSQQEEPQHF. Written as DNA, the CDR3 is TGTGCCAGCAGCCAGCAGGAGGAGCCCCAGCATTTT. The entire variable domain, with the rest obtained from reference TRBV7-8 and TRBJ1-5, is as follows: GAGVSQSPRYKVAKRGQDVALRCDPISGHVSLFWYQQALGQGPEFLTYFQNEAQLDKSGLPSDRFFAERPEGSVSTLKIQRTQQEDSAVYLCASSQQEEPQHFGDGTRLSIL.

This clone is judged medium-sized. The chain couples TRBV20-1 to TRBJ2-7, with a weak D call TRBD1 (6 bases). The CDR3 has 15 amino acids. The ends were cut back, 1 base at V and 5 bases at J, with 18 bases in the middle. Germline-derived CDR1 and CDR2 are DFQATT and SNEGSKA (reference sequence). The CDR3, as DNA: TGCAGTGCTAGAGGTGAGGCAGGGGTCGTAAACGAGCAGTACTTC. It translates to CSARGEAGVVNEQYF.

CDR3 in DNA: TGTGCCAGCAGATTAACTGGCTCGAAAGAGACCCAGTACTTC. This encodes CASRLTGSKETQYF. V gene TRBV27 combines with J gene TRBJ2-5, with D unresolved. Germline loops: CDR1 MNHEY, CDR2 SMNVEV (reference sequence). V was trimmed by 6 bases and J by 3 bases, leaving 14 bases between them. The CDR3 has 14 residues.